This entry lists 23 T cell receptor beta chains sequenced from one sample in a study of blood T cells in healthy people across ages. A second PCR, run for about 7 to 11 cycles, used a sample-barcoded 5' primer plus a J-beta primer mix. MiXCR, run by TCRdb on the 5' RACE reads, gives a single entry per CDR3 protein. Here the sample spans under 750,000 distinct CDR3 sequences, 47% being singletons. The sequencing sample was made of blood. The receptor set was obtained from a man at least 80 years old in good health.

This chain uses TRBV3-1 with TRBJ2-7, with a tentative D call TRBD2 (6 bases). This CDR3 is 13 amino acids long. Trimming cost V 2 bases and J 5 bases, with 10 bases left between them. CDR1 and CDR2 from the germline V gene are LGHDT and YNNKEL (reference sequence). The chain's CDR3 is CASSQFAGNEQYF. The CDR3 bases are TGTGCCAGCAGCCAATTTGCGGGGAACGAGCAGTACTTC.

The table lists this clonotype with a count of one. This chain connects TRBV5-1 to TRBJ2-3; 9 bases map to TRBD1. The V and J ends lost 4 bases and 0 bases, in that order; junction bases with no gene match: 3. The CDR3 length is 15 residues. Germline V lookup: CDR1 SGHRS, CDR2 YFSETQ. The CDR3 DNA reads as TGCGCCAGCAGCAAACAGGGGGCGAGCACAGATACGCAGTATTTT. As protein: CASSKQGASTDTQYF.

This clonotype was recorded at least ten times. The chain uses TRBV6-5 and TRBJ1-5; no clear D gene. Germline lookup yields CDR1 MNHEY and CDR2 SVGAGI. V was cut by 0 bases and J by 0 bases, with 6 bases left in between. The CDR3 runs 15 residues. The CDR3 is CASSYSGNSNQPQHF. The CDR3 nucleotides are TGTGCCAGCAGTTACTCCGGTAATAGCAATCAGCCCCAGCATTTT.

This clonotype was seen a handful of times. The J gene is TRBJ2-1, the V gene TRBV10-3; D is undetermined. The germline CDR1 and CDR2 sequences are ENHRY and SYGVKD. Deletions cut 0 bases from V and 6 bases from J, with 9 bases between. This CDR3 spans 14 amino acids. The CDR3 DNA reads as TGTGCCATCAGTGAGTCAGGGTCAATCAATGAGCAGTTCTTC. It codes for CAISESGSINEQFF.

The genes are TRBV15 and TRBJ2-4, with 15 bases matching TRBD2. The DNA matches TRBJ2-7 better at its end, which makes the J call doubtful. The CDR3 is 17 residues long. Germline assignment: CDR1 LNHNV and CDR2 YYDKDF (reference sequence). The CDR3 DNA follows: TGTGCCACCAGCAGAACACCGGGACTAGCGGGAGGAGGCGAGCAGTACTTC. It codes for CATSRTPGLAGGGEQYF.

V and J are TRBV20-1 and TRBJ1-2; no clear D gene. Germline V CDR1 and CDR2: DFQATT, SNEGSKA (reference sequence). The CDR3 length is 15 residues. Trimming left V 5 bases short and J 5 bases short, with 21 bases between. CDR3 sequence: CSASESGQRSYGYTF. The CDR3 DNA follows: TGCAGTGCTTCAGAGAGTGGGCAGCGGAGTTATGGCTACACCTTC.

This clonotype was picked up many times. The chain is built from TRBV20-1 and TRBJ2-7, with 8 nucleotides matching TRBD2. The CDR3 contains 14 residues. The germline CDR1 and CDR2 sequences are DFQATT and SNEGSKA (reference sequence). With V trimmed by 3 bases and J by 5 bases, 9 bases remained unmatched. The CDR3 DNA is TGCAGTGCTAGGGGGGGACTAGGTGGGGACGAGCAGTACTTC. This translates into CSARGGLGGDEQYF.

This clonotype has just one count. The CDR3 DNA is TGTGCCAGCAGCGCCGACGGAGGGGAAGCTTTCTTT. Residues: CASSADGGEAFF. V is TRBV9 and J is TRBJ1-1; D not resolved. The V gene's germline CDR1 is SGDLS and CDR2 YYNGEE. V lost 3 bases to trimming and J lost 8 bases, with 11 bases between them. The CDR3 contains 12 residues.

The chain carries TRBV7-3 and TRBJ1-1; 9 bases align to TRBD1. The CDR3 is 15 amino acids. Germline loops: CDR1 SGHTA, CDR2 FQGTGA. After removal of 5 bases from V and 1 base from J, the junction contained 5 bases not matched to a gene. For the CDR3, the DNA is TGTGCCAGCAGCCCGGGACAGGGACCGAACACTGAAGCTTTCTTT. Residues: CASSPGQGPNTEAFF.

This rearrangement joins TRBV10-3 to TRBJ2-1, with 9 bases aligning to TRBD2. The CDR3 is 17 amino acids. The J segment lost 8 bases and the V segment lost 3 bases, leaving 14 bases of the junction unmatched. Germline CDR1 ENHRY, CDR2 SYGVKD. Here the CDR3 DNA reads TGTGCCATCAGTGATGTTATTGGCGGGAGGGAGTCGGATGAGCAGTTCTTC. Its protein is CAISDVIGGRESDEQFF.

The chain employs TRBV6-1 and TRBJ2-7, with TRBD1 matching over 9 bases. This CDR3 region has 13 residues. The V gene end was trimmed by 7 bases and the J gene end by 4 bases; junction bases not matched to a gene: 5. Germline CDR1 reads MNHNS; CDR2 reads SASEGT. CDR3: CASTGQGIYEQYF. For the CDR3, the DNA is TGTGCCAGCACGGGACAGGGTATTTACGAGCAGTACTTC.

This chain joins TRBV10-3 and TRBJ2-7; TRBD2 agrees at 11 bases. V dropped 2 bases and J dropped 7; count of bases not matched to a gene: 7. The germline gives CDR1 ENHRY, CDR2 SYGVKD. The CDR3 has 15 residues. The CDR3 loop reads CAISESSGGALEQYF. The CDR3 bases are TGTGCCATCAGTGAGAGTAGCGGGGGGGCGTTGGAGCAGTACTTC.

The genes are TRBV15 and TRBJ1-3, with no clear D. Trimming removed 0 bases at V and 1 base at J, with 10 bases between. This CDR3 contains 16 residues. Germline CDR1 is LNHNV and CDR2 is YYDKDF (reference sequence). CDR3 coding DNA: TGTGCCACCAGCAGAGATCGTGGGGTTTCTGGAAACACCATATATTTT. Encoded protein: CATSRDRGVSGNTIYF.

This clonotype was counted only a few times. This sequence joins TRBV7-9 and TRBJ1-2; D might be TRBD1 (6 bases). V lost 4 bases and J lost 1, with 7 bases in between. The germline CDR1 and CDR2 sequences are SEHNR and FQNEAQ (reference sequence). This CDR3 has 13 amino acids. The CDR3 sequence: CASSYRDNYGYTF. In DNA, the CDR3 is TGTGCCAGCAGCTACAGGGATAACTATGGCTACACCTTC.

The rearrangement uses TRBV20-1 and TRBJ2-3, with 10 bases lining up with TRBD2. With V trimmed by 6 bases and J by 1 base, 4 bases remained unmatched. The CDR3 has 14 residues. CDR1 and CDR2 from the germline V gene are DFQATT and SNEGSKA (reference sequence). CDR3 protein: CSAVAGGRTDTQYF. CDR3 sequence (DNA): TGCAGTGCAGTAGCGGGGGGCCGCACAGATACGCAGTATTTT.

Note on this clonotype: Germline is not matched at one junction end, which may reflect a read error. The chain uses TRBV10-3 and TRBJ2-1; D not certain. The J call may not be correct, given that the DNA end is closer to TRBJ2-7. Per germline, CDR1 ENHRY and CDR2 SYGVKD. The CDR3 length is 14 residues. The CDR3 DNA is TGTACCATCAGTGAGTCAGTCAGCTACAATGAGCAGTACTTC. Its translation is CTISESVSYNEQYF.

CDR3 nucleotides: TGTGCCATCAGTGCCCCTCCGCTAGCGGGAGAGGGGAGGAATGAGCAGTTCTTC. It is translated as CAISAPPLAGEGRNEQFF. The chain is built from TRBV10-3 and TRBJ2-1; 10 nucleotides line up with TRBD2. The CDR3 has 18 residues. J was trimmed by 7 bases and V by 4 bases; bases with no gene match: 16. Looked up from germline, CDR1 is ENHRY and CDR2 is SYGVKD.

The J gene is TRBJ2-1, the V gene TRBV27, with D unclear. Germline-derived CDR1 and CDR2 are MNHEY and SMNVEV (reference sequence). The V gene lost 4 bases and the J gene lost 8 bases, with 12 bases spanning the gap. This CDR3 spans 13 amino acids. CDR3 in DNA: TGTGCCAGCAGTTCGGGTCTGGGATATGAGCAGTTCTTC. Translation gives CASSSGLGYEQFF.

This clonotype was observed a few times. This chain links TRBV12-3 or TRBV12-4 with TRBJ2-5, with TRBD2 matching over 10 bases. V lost 6 bases, J lost 4 bases, and 8 bases stayed unmatched. The CDR3 is 15 amino acids. The CDR3 loop reads CASRRAGGPRETQYF. The CDR3 region has the DNA TGTGCCAGCAGAAGAGCGGGAGGGCCACGAGAGACCCAGTACTTC.

The chain employs TRBV5-1 and TRBJ2-5; 11 positions match TRBD2. The V gene end was trimmed by 4 bases and the J gene end by 3 bases; junction bases not matched to a gene: 2. The CDR3 sequence is 14 residues long. Germline assignment: CDR1 SGHRS and CDR2 YFSETQ. In DNA, the CDR3 is TGCGCCAGCAGCCCACTAGCGGGGGAAGAGACCCAGTACTTC. Translating it yields CASSPLAGEETQYF.

CDR3 nucleotides: TGTGCCAGCACCTATGTCGGTGACACCGGGGAGCTGTTTTTT. Residues: CASTYVGDTGELFF. The chain combines TRBV2 with TRBJ2-2; D is unresolved. Germline CDR1 and CDR2: SNHLY and FYNNEI. Trimming took off 7 bases at V and 3 bases at J, with 12 bases between the two ends. CDR3 length: 14 amino acids. The full variable domain, in which reference TRBV2 and TRBJ2-2 provide the parts outside the CDR3, is EPEVTQTPSHQVTQMGQEVILRCVPISNHLYFYWYRQILGQKVEFLVSFYNNEISEKSEIFDDQFSVERPDGSNFTLKIRSTKLEDSAMYFCASTYVGDTGELFFGEGSRLTVL.

CDR3 DNA sequence: TGCGCCAGCAGCCAATATTCACGCAGGGGTTACGAGCAGTACTTC. Its protein product is CASSQYSRRGYEQYF. V and J are TRBV4-1 and TRBJ2-7; weak D call: TRBD1 (6 bases). Germline CDR1 and CDR2: MGHRA and YSYEKL. This CDR3 is built from 15 residues. V lost 2 bases and J 4 bases, leaving 15 bases between the germline ends.

The CDR3 nucleotides read TGTGCCAGCAGTCACCAAGGGTTCGGCCCCTCCTACGAGCAGTACTTC. Protein sequence: CASSHQGFGPSYEQYF. The chain is built from TRBV14 and TRBJ2-7; D ambiguous. The CDR3 loop spans 16 amino acids. V was clipped by 6 bases and J by 0 bases, with 18 bases between them. CDR1 and CDR2 (germline): SGHDN, FVKESK. Complete variable domain (other parts from reference TRBV14 and TRBJ2-7): EAGVTQFPSHSVIEKGQTVTLRCDPISGHDNLYWYRRVMGKEIKFLLHFVKESKQDESGMPNNRFLAERTGGTYSTLKVQPAELEDSGVYFCASSHQGFGPSYEQYFGPGTRLTVT.